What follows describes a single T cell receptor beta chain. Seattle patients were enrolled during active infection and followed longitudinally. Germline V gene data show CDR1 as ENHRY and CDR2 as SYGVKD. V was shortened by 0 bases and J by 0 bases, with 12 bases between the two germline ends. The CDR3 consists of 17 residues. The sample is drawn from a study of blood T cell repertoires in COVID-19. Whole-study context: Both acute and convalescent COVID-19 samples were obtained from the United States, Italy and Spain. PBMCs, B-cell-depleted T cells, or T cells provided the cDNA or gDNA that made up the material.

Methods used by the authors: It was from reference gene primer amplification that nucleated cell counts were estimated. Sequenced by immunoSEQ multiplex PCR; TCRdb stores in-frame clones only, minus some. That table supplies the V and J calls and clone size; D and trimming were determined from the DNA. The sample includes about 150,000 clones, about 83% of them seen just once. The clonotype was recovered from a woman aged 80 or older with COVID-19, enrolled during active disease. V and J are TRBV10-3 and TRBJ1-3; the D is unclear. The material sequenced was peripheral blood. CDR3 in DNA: TGTGCCATCAGTGAGTCGGGCACGGCTAACTCTGGAAACACCATATATTTT. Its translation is CAISESGTANSGNTIYF.